Below are 21 T cell receptor beta chains sequenced from a single sample in a study of low-dose radiotherapy and immunotherapy resistance in tumors. Sample time point: after trial treatment. This sample's treatment: LDRT plus nivolumab, ipilimumab, low-dose cyclophosphamide and aspirin (RACIN trial). With TRAV- and TRBV-specific primers, first-strand cDNA was made, covering the alpha and beta chains. TCR amplification used 15 to 20 PCR cycles, a constant-region primer and a V-primer adapter. TCRdb re-derived calls from the reads in MiXCR, one entry per CDR3 protein. The profile shows about 39,000 distinct CDR3 sequences, roughly 20% of them singletons. Sequencing was performed on PBMCs, taken after low-dose radiotherapy plus immunotherapy. These receptors were collected from a female donor with ovarian cancer.

On this clonotype: Only one base separates this from a far larger clonotype, so it likely reflects a read error. The V gene is TRBV7-2, the J gene TRBJ2-1; 7 bases align to TRBD1. The better agreement between TRBJ2-7 and the DNA end casts doubt on the J call. The CDR3 totals 14 residues. Germline CDR1 and CDR2: SGHTA and FQGNSA. Here the CDR3 reads CVSSSKGQAYEQYF. For the CDR3, the DNA is TGTGTCAGCAGCTCCAAAGGACAGGCCTACGAGCAGTACTTC.

At least ten counts were recorded for this clonotype. The chain employs TRBV7-6 and TRBJ2-1; D possibly corresponds to TRBD1 (6 bases). This CDR3 comprises 12 residues. Germline CDR1 SGHVS, CDR2 FNYEAQ. The germline V and J ends were trimmed by 5 bases and 7 bases, with 9 bases remaining between them. The CDR3 DNA reads TGTGCCAGCAGCGCACAGGGTAATGAGCAGTTCTTC. Translating gives CASSAQGNEQFF.

In its sample, this clonotype was seen many times. The chain has TRBV29-1 and TRBJ1-3; no clear D gene. Germline CDR1 and CDR2: SQVTM and ANQGSEA. This CDR3 has 13 residues. Trimming cost V 4 bases and J 8 bases, with 15 bases left between them. The CDR3 spells CSVAADGGDTIYF. The CDR3 coding sequence is TGCAGCGTTGCCGCCGACGGCGGAGACACCATATATTTT.

This clonotype has a count of ten or more. The genes are TRBV2 and TRBJ2-2; 13 bases fit TRBD2. This CDR3 is built from 15 residues. CDR1 is SNHLY and CDR2 is FYNNEI in the germline V gene. The trim removed 8 bases at V and 5 bases at J, leaving 5 bases unmatched. The DNA of the CDR3 is TGTGCCAGCTGCCGACTAGCGGGAGGAACCGGGGAGCTGTTTTTT. Translation: CASCRLAGGTGELFF.

This clonotype was seen ten or more times. The chain is built from TRBV12-3 or TRBV12-4 and TRBJ2-1, with a possible D match to TRBD2 (5 bases). V dropped 3 bases and J dropped 5 bases, with 8 bases sitting between them. The CDR3 is 13 amino acids. The CDR3 sequence is CASSLGVNNEQFF. The CDR3 DNA follows: TGTGCCAGCAGTTTGGGAGTCAACAATGAGCAGTTCTTC.

This clonotype has ten or more counts. The chain is built from TRBV4-2 and TRBJ2-3; 7 nucleotides line up with TRBD1. V lost 0 bases and J lost 6; bases outside the gene matches: 6. Germline CDR1 is LGHNA and CDR2 is YNFKEQ. The length of the CDR3 is 15 residues. The CDR3 DNA is TGTGCCAGCAGCCAAGAAGAGGGGGCGGTGGATACGCAGTATTTT. This translates into CASSQEEGAVDTQYF.

This clonotype was picked up many times. The genes are TRBV20-1 and TRBJ2-2; D not resolved. Germline V gene lookup returns CDR1 DFQATT and CDR2 SNEGSKA (reference sequence). Trimming pared 1 base from V and 5 bases from J, leaving 11 bases between. This CDR3 has 14 residues. CDR3 sequence: CSARGEGFTGELFF. CDR3 DNA sequence: TGCAGTGCTAGAGGCGAAGGGTTTACCGGGGAGCTGTTTTTT.

The chain recombines TRBV29-1 with TRBJ1-3; D remains unclear. V was shortened by 4 bases and J by 4 bases, with 14 bases between the two germline ends. The CDR3 spans 14 residues. Per germline, CDR1 SQVTM and CDR2 ANQGSEA. The DNA for the CDR3 is TGCAGCGTTGTACCTTCGGGTAGGGGAAACACCATATATTTT. Its translation: CSVVPSGRGNTIYF.

This clonotype was recorded many times. This chain uses TRBV6-5 with TRBJ1-1; D is undetermined. The germline V and J ends were trimmed by 5 bases and 5 bases, with 6 bases remaining between them. The CDR3 is 11 residues long. Germline values: CDR1 MNHEY, CDR2 SVGAGI. The CDR3 loop reads CASSQGTEAFF. The CDR3 nucleotides are TGTGCCAGCAGTCAAGGGACTGAAGCTTTCTTT.

This clonotype was seen many times. The J gene is TRBJ2-7, the V gene TRBV19; the D gene is possibly TRBD2 (5 bases). Germline CDR1 reads LNHDA; CDR2 reads SQIVND (reference sequence). V lost 3 bases, J lost 6 bases, and 15 bases lay in between. CDR3 size: 14 residues. In DNA form, the CDR3 reads TGTGCCAGTAGTATTTCGCTAGAGGCGGGCGAGCAGTACTTC. Amino acid sequence: CASSISLEAGEQYF. The whole variable domain, remainder taken from reference TRBV19 and TRBJ2-7, is DGGITQSPKYLFRKEGQNVTLSCEQNLNHDAMYWYRQDPGQGLRLIYYSQIVNDFQKGDIAEGYSVSREKKESFPLTVTSAQKNPTAFYLCASSISLEAGEQYFGPGTRLTVT.

The sample holds a few counts of this clonotype. The chain links TRBV5-1 to TRBJ1-2; 8 nucleotides line up with TRBD1. V lost 4 bases to trimming and J lost 5 bases; unmatched junction nucleotides: 4. This CDR3 region has 13 residues. Germline V gives CDR1 SGHRS, CDR2 YFSETQ. The CDR3 sequence: CASSPGTGYGYTF. In DNA, the CDR3 is TGCGCCAGCAGCCCCGGGACAGGATATGGCTACACCTTC.

This rearrangement joins TRBV2 to TRBJ1-2; possibly TRBD1 for D (6 bases). Per the germline V gene, CDR1 is SNHLY and CDR2 is FYNNEI. The CDR3 is 13 amino acids. V dropped 4 bases and J dropped 7 bases, with 13 bases sitting between them. CDR3 residues: CASSATGQGGYTF. In DNA, the CDR3 is TGTGCCAGCAGTGCAACAGGGCAAGGTGGCTACACCTTC.

This clonotype has a count of ten or more. The rearrangement joins TRBV5-1 to TRBJ2-7, with D perhaps TRBD1 (5 bases). V dropped 0 bases and J dropped 5 bases, with 18 bases sitting between them. There are 16 residues in the CDR3. CDR1 and CDR2 (germline): SGHRS, YFSETQ. The CDR3 coding sequence is TGCGCCAGCAGCTTGGAGGCACAGGACGCCTTACACGAGCAGTACTTC. Translating gives CASSLEAQDALHEQYF.

In this sample, this clonotype turned up many times. The chain joins TRBV11-2 to TRBJ2-3; D remains ambiguous. Between the trimmed V and J ends, which lost 3 bases and 2 bases, there was a span of 9 bases. The CDR3 sequence is 14 residues long. Germline CDR1 and CDR2: SGHAT and FQNNGV. The CDR3 region is CASSLGQTTDTQYF. CDR3 nucleotide sequence: TGTGCCAGCAGCTTGGGTCAGACCACAGATACGCAGTATTTT.

This clonotype was observed many times. The rearrangement joins TRBV14 to TRBJ1-6, with 9 nucleotides matching TRBD1. The germline V gene encodes CDR1 SGHDN and CDR2 FVKESK. The CDR3 spans 14 residues. V lost 4 bases, J lost 6 bases, and 1 base stayed unmatched. CDR3 DNA sequence: TGTGCCAGCAGCCTGGGACAGGGTAATTCACCCCTCCACTTT. Protein sequence: CASSLGQGNSPLHF.

This clonotype was seen repeatedly, ten times or more. The J gene is TRBJ1-1, the V gene TRBV6-5, with D possibly TRBD1 on 5 matching bases. This CDR3 is built from 15 residues. The V gene lost 7 bases and the J gene lost 10 bases, with 25 bases spanning the gap. The germline CDR1 and CDR2 sequences are MNHEY and SVGAGI. The CDR3 sequence is CASTSGTRRGLGAFF. Written as DNA, the CDR3 is TGTGCCAGCACTTCAGGAACGAGAAGGGGTTTGGGAGCTTTCTTT.

This clonotype was observed many times. The chain carries TRBV9 and TRBJ1-5, with a tentative D call TRBD1 (5 bases). The CDR3 contains 15 residues. V was clipped by 0 bases and J by 4 bases, with 11 bases between them. The germline gives CDR1 SGDLS, CDR2 YYNGEE. In DNA form, the CDR3 reads TGTGCCAGCAGCGTAGATGACAGTACTAATCAGCCCCAGCATTTT. Its translation: CASSVDDSTNQPQHF.

Details on this clonotype: A far larger clone is just one base off, so this is likely a read error. The CDR3 coding sequence is TGTGCCACCAGTAATTCATCTAGCGGCTACCCAGACAATGAGCAGTTCTTC. This encodes CATSNSSSGYPDNEQFF. The chain combines TRBV28 with TRBJ2-1; TRBD2 matches at 7 bases. This CDR3 contains 17 residues. Germline CDR1 reads MDHEN; CDR2 reads SYDVKM.

This clonotype has a count of ten or more. Since a much larger clone is just one base distant, this may be a read error. The V call is TRBV4-1, the J call TRBJ2-1; unclear D gene. CDR1 is MGHRA, CDR2 YSYEKL, per germline. The CDR3 has 16 residues. The V end was cut by 1 base, the J end by 1 base, with 11 bases between. The CDR3 spells CASSQADIISYNEQFF. Written as DNA, the CDR3 is TGCGCCAGCAGCCAAGCAGACATTATTTCCTACAATGAGCAGTTCTTC.

The chain uses TRBV28 and TRBJ1-4, with TRBD1 matching over 11 bases. CDR3 length equals 13 residues. The germline V gene has CDR1 MDHEN and CDR2 SYDVKM. V lost 6 bases, J lost 8 bases, and 2 bases stayed unmatched. The CDR3 coding sequence is TGTGCCAGCAGGGGACAGGGGGGAGAAAAACTGTTTTTT. Encoded protein: CASRGQGGEKLFF.

This chain uses TRBV12-3 or TRBV12-4 with TRBJ1-3; weak D call: TRBD1 (6 bases). The CDR3 is made up of 13 amino acids. The V end lost 6 bases, the J end lost 0 bases, and 6 bases lay between the germline ends. The CDR3 nucleotides read TGTGCCAGCAGACAGGGCTCTGGAAACACCATATATTTT. Translating it yields CASRQGSGNTIYF.